These T cell receptor beta chains were read from a single sample in a study of blood T cell repertoires in COVID-19. The repertoire was sequenced with immunoSEQ multiplex PCR; TCRdb's copy has only in-frame clones and lacks some. The table has about 94,000 clones, around 87% seen once. The specimen was peripheral blood. These receptors were collected from a human donor with acute or convalescent COVID-19. The donor label of this sample is uncertain. CDR3s include the opening cysteine and the closing phenylalanine or tryptophan. Each record gives: CDR3 protein, CDR3 DNA, D gene, clone size, J gene, V gene. D genes are given only for firm matches. Clone size is shown for a subset of rows, as once, few, many or a class of expanded clone.

CDR3aa: CASGSGRGQGAIEQYF; CDR3nt: TGTGCTAGTGGTTCTGGTCGGGGACAGGGGGCGATCGAGCAGTACTTC; d_gene: TRBD1; abundance: .; j_gene: TRBJ2-7; v_gene: TRBV12-5
CDR3aa: CATSTLAGVGETQYF; CDR3nt: TGTGCCACCAGCACGCTAGCGGGGGTAGGAGAGACCCAGTACTTC; d_gene: TRBD2; abundance: .; j_gene: TRBJ2-5; v_gene: TRBV15
CDR3aa: CASSVDGERYTDTQYF; CDR3nt: TGTGCCAGCAGCGTCGATGGTGAGCGGTACACAGATACGCAGTATTTT; d_gene: .; abundance: .; j_gene: TRBJ2-3; v_gene: TRBV9
CDR3aa: CASSPLGQGANEKLFF; CDR3nt: TGTGCCAGCAGTCCTCTCGGACAGGGGGCTAATGAAAAACTGTTTTTT; d_gene: TRBD1; abundance: .; j_gene: TRBJ1-4; v_gene: TRBV28
CDR3aa: CASSGTGLNTEAFF; CDR3nt: TGTGCCAGCAGTGGGACAGGACTGAACACTGAAGCTTTCTTT; d_gene: TRBD1; abundance: .; j_gene: TRBJ1-1; v_gene: TRBV2
CDR3aa: CSAQGYNEQFF; CDR3nt: TGCAGTGCCCAGGGCTACAATGAGCAGTTCTTC; d_gene: .; abundance: .; j_gene: TRBJ2-1; v_gene: TRBV20-1
CDR3aa: CASNGDRDEKLFF; CDR3nt: TGTGCCAGCAACGGGGACAGGGATGAAAAACTGTTTTTT; d_gene: TRBD1; abundance: .; j_gene: TRBJ1-4; v_gene: TRBV2
CDR3aa: CASRAGQGPYEQYF; CDR3nt: TGTGCCAGCAGAGCGGGACAGGGTCCCTACGAGCAGTACTTC; d_gene: TRBD1; abundance: .; j_gene: TRBJ2-7; v_gene: TRBV6-5
CDR3aa: CARASRGTLGNTIYF; CDR3nt: TGTGCCAGAGCGTCCAGGGGTACGCTTGGAAACACCATATATTTT; d_gene: .; abundance: .; j_gene: TRBJ1-3; v_gene: TRBV19
CDR3aa: CASSPRLSGGAETRTDTQYF; CDR3nt: TGTGCCAGCAGCCCTAGACTAAGCGGGGGGGCTGAGACGCGCACAGATACGCAGTATTTT; d_gene: TRBD2; abundance: .; j_gene: TRBJ2-3; v_gene: TRBV9
CDR3aa: CASSFEAETYNSPLHF; CDR3nt: TGTGCCAGCAGTTTCGAGGCGGAAACCTATAATTCACCCCTCCACTTT; d_gene: .; abundance: .; j_gene: TRBJ1-6; v_gene: TRBV28
CDR3aa: CASSYSTDSTDTQYF; CDR3nt: TGTGCCAGCAGTTATTCGACAGATAGCACAGATACGCAGTATTTT; d_gene: .; abundance: .; j_gene: TRBJ2-3; v_gene: TRBV6-5
CDR3aa: CASSRGIREVGYTF; CDR3nt: TGTGCCAGCAGCCGCGGGATCAGGGAAGTCGGCTACACCTTC; d_gene: .; abundance: .; j_gene: TRBJ1-2; v_gene: TRBV3-1/TRBV3-2
CDR3aa: CASGFSGNTIYF; CDR3nt: TGTGCCAGCGGCTTCTCTGGAAACACCATATATTTT; d_gene: .; abundance: .; j_gene: TRBJ1-3; v_gene: TRBV14
CDR3aa: CSVPDGGWLTQYF; CDR3nt: TGCAGCGTTCCCGATGGGGGGTGGTTGACCCAGTACTTC; d_gene: .; abundance: .; j_gene: TRBJ2-5; v_gene: TRBV29-1
CDR3aa: CASSVRQGADTEAFF; CDR3nt: TGTGCCAGCAGCGTCCGACAGGGGGCCGACACTGAAGCTTTCTTT; d_gene: TRBD1; abundance: .; j_gene: TRBJ1-1; v_gene: TRBV9
CDR3aa: CSVRTGWNYGYTF; CDR3nt: TGCAGCGTTCGGACAGGGTGGAACTATGGCTACACCTTC; d_gene: TRBD1; abundance: .; j_gene: TRBJ1-2; v_gene: TRBV29-1
CDR3aa: CASSTNTGQGRYEQYF; CDR3nt: TGTGCCAGCAGCACTAACACGGGACAGGGTAGGTACGAGCAGTACTTC; d_gene: TRBD1; abundance: .; j_gene: TRBJ2-7; v_gene: TRBV11-3
CDR3aa: CASSAVPGYGYTF; CDR3nt: TGTGCCAGCAGCGCTGTCCCGGGCTATGGCTACACCTTC; d_gene: .; abundance: .; j_gene: TRBJ1-2; v_gene: TRBV12-3/TRBV12-4
CDR3aa: CATSPGGSGGETQYF; CDR3nt: TGTGCCACCAGCCCAGGGGGGAGCGGAGGAGAGACCCAGTACTTC; d_gene: .; abundance: .; j_gene: TRBJ2-5; v_gene: TRBV15
CDR3aa: CASSLEGVNTEAFF; CDR3nt: TGTGCCAGCAGCTTAGAAGGGGTGAACACTGAAGCTTTCTTT; d_gene: .; abundance: .; j_gene: TRBJ1-1; v_gene: TRBV13
CDR3aa: CASSVLANTGELFF; CDR3nt: TGTGCCAGCAGCGTGCTAGCGAACACCGGGGAGCTGTTTTTT; d_gene: .; abundance: few; j_gene: TRBJ2-2; v_gene: TRBV9
CDR3aa: CASSDWSEQYF; CDR3nt: TGTGCCAGCAGTGACTGGTCGGAGCAGTACTTC; d_gene: .; abundance: .; j_gene: TRBJ2-7; v_gene: TRBV28
CDR3aa: CASTTNGRADEQYF; CDR3nt: TGTGCCAGCACCACAAATGGCAGGGCGGACGAGCAGTACTTC; d_gene: .; abundance: .; j_gene: TRBJ2-7; v_gene: TRBV5-4
CDR3aa: CASREQGIAKNIQYF; CDR3nt: TGTGCCAGTAGGGAACAGGGTATAGCCAAAAACATTCAGTACTTC; d_gene: .; abundance: .; j_gene: TRBJ2-4; v_gene: TRBV28
CDR3aa: CASSFELNTGELFF; CDR3nt: TGTGCCAGCAGCTTCGAACTGAACACCGGGGAGCTGTTTTTT; d_gene: .; abundance: .; j_gene: TRBJ2-2; v_gene: TRBV7-8
CDR3aa: CASSQSGGAGIYKLFF; CDR3nt: TGTGCCAGCAGCCAATCAGGGGGCGCGGGGATATATAAACTGTTTTTT; d_gene: TRBD1; abundance: .; j_gene: TRBJ1-4; v_gene: TRBV4-2
CDR3aa: CASSPHGTGAGTEAFF; CDR3nt: TGTGCCAGCAGCCCCCACGGGACAGGGGCAGGGACTGAAGCTTTCTTT; d_gene: TRBD1; abundance: once; j_gene: TRBJ1-1; v_gene: TRBV7-3
CDR3aa: CASSRRQDYEQYF; CDR3nt: TGTGCCAGCAGTCGTAGACAGGACTACGAGCAGTACTTC; d_gene: .; abundance: .; j_gene: TRBJ2-7; v_gene: TRBV2
CDR3aa: CASSYRGLGETQYF; CDR3nt: TGTGCCAGCAGTTACAGGGGGCTGGGGGAGACCCAGTACTTC; d_gene: TRBD1; abundance: .; j_gene: TRBJ2-5; v_gene: TRBV6-5
CDR3aa: CASTRRQGPSDTQYF; CDR3nt: TGTGCCAGCACGCGAAGGCAGGGTCCCTCCGATACGCAGTATTTT; d_gene: .; abundance: .; j_gene: TRBJ2-3; v_gene: TRBV5-4
CDR3aa: CASSADREYGYTF; CDR3nt: TGCGCCAGCAGCGCAGACAGGGAATATGGCTACACCTTC; d_gene: TRBD1; abundance: .; j_gene: TRBJ1-2; v_gene: TRBV10-2
CDR3aa: CSASMAGNTGELFF; CDR3nt: TGCAGTGCTAGTATGGCGGGTAACACCGGGGAGCTGTTTTTT; d_gene: .; abundance: few; j_gene: TRBJ2-2; v_gene: TRBV20-1
CDR3aa: CASRAAQGNQPQHF; CDR3nt: TGTGCCAGCAGGGCGGCGCAGGGGAATCAGCCCCAGCATTTT; d_gene: .; abundance: .; j_gene: TRBJ1-5; v_gene: TRBV6-5
CDR3aa: CASSPRTATGTQYF; CDR3nt: TGTGCCAGCAGCCCTCGGACAGCCACCGGTACGCAGTATTTT; d_gene: .; abundance: .; j_gene: TRBJ2-3; v_gene: TRBV3-1/TRBV3-2
CDR3aa: CATSDFGGTGNTGELFF; CDR3nt: TGTGCCACCAGTGATTTCGGAGGGACAGGTAACACCGGGGAGCTGTTTTTT; d_gene: TRBD1; abundance: .; j_gene: TRBJ2-2; v_gene: TRBV24-1
CDR3aa: CASSPRTGSSYNSPLHF; CDR3nt: TGCGCCAGCAGTCCCAGGACAGGGAGCTCCTATAATTCACCCCTCCACTTT; d_gene: TRBD1; abundance: .; j_gene: TRBJ1-6; v_gene: TRBV23-1
CDR3aa: CASSIARTNYGYTF; CDR3nt: TGTGCCAGTAGTATCGCGCGGACTAACTATGGCTACACCTTC; d_gene: .; abundance: .; j_gene: TRBJ1-2; v_gene: TRBV19
CDR3aa: CASSQDLMRGPGDTQYF; CDR3nt: TGTGCCAGCAGCCAAGATCTGATGCGGGGGCCTGGAGATACGCAGTATTTT; d_gene: .; abundance: .; j_gene: TRBJ2-3; v_gene: TRBV3-1/TRBV3-2
CDR3aa: CASSEYGQGAPGNTIYF; CDR3nt: TGTGCCAGCAGTGAATATGGACAGGGGGCACCTGGAAACACCATATATTTT; d_gene: TRBD1; abundance: .; j_gene: TRBJ1-3; v_gene: TRBV25-1
CDR3aa: CASSSGTGLANGYTF; CDR3nt: TGTGCCAGTAGTTCCGGGACAGGATTGGCGAATGGCTACACCTTC; d_gene: TRBD1; abundance: once; j_gene: TRBJ1-2; v_gene: TRBV19
CDR3aa: CASRVRDIYGYTF; CDR3nt: TGTGCCAGCCGAGTCCGGGACATCTATGGCTACACCTTC; d_gene: .; abundance: .; j_gene: TRBJ1-2; v_gene: TRBV2
CDR3aa: CASSYGQGRYNEQFF; CDR3nt: TGTGCCAGCAGCTATGGACAGGGCCGGTACAATGAGCAGTTCTTC; d_gene: TRBD1; abundance: once; j_gene: TRBJ2-1; v_gene: TRBV11-1
CDR3aa: CASSARGPYSPLHF; CDR3nt: TGTGCCAGCAGCGCCAGGGGGCCCTATTCACCCCTCCACTTT; d_gene: TRBD1; abundance: .; j_gene: TRBJ1-6; v_gene: TRBV9
CDR3aa: CSACGTDLTYGYTF; CDR3nt: TGCAGTGCTTGTGGGACAGATCTTACCTATGGCTACACCTTC; d_gene: TRBD1; abundance: .; j_gene: TRBJ1-2; v_gene: TRBV20-1
CDR3aa: CASSQGDTEAFF; CDR3nt: TGTGCCAGTAGTCAAGGGGACACTGAAGCTTTCTTT; d_gene: .; abundance: .; j_gene: TRBJ1-1; v_gene: TRBV19
CDR3aa: CASRKGTANTGELFF; CDR3nt: TGTGCCAGCAGGAAGGGGACAGCGAACACCGGGGAGCTGTTTTTT; d_gene: TRBD1; abundance: .; j_gene: TRBJ2-2; v_gene: TRBV3-1/TRBV3-2
CDR3aa: CASSTPQGARVVGIDGYTF; CDR3nt: TGTGCCAGCAGTACCCCACAGGGGGCGAGGGTGGTTGGGATTGATGGCTACACCTTC; d_gene: TRBD1; abundance: once; j_gene: TRBJ1-2; v_gene: TRBV28
CDR3aa: CASSPGDRSYNEQFF; CDR3nt: TGTGCCAGCAGCCCAGGAGACAGGTCCTACAATGAGCAGTTCTTC; d_gene: .; abundance: .; j_gene: TRBJ2-1; v_gene: TRBV7-3
CDR3aa: CASSYGTGVHEQYF; CDR3nt: TGTGCCAGCAGTTACGGGACAGGGGTCCACGAGCAGTACTTC; d_gene: TRBD1; abundance: .; j_gene: TRBJ2-7; v_gene: TRBV6-5
CDR3aa: CAWSVLGTPTSPAFF; CDR3nt: TGTGCCTGGAGTGTACTAGGGACACCGACGTCGCCAGCTTTCTTT; d_gene: .; abundance: .; j_gene: TRBJ1-1; v_gene: TRBV30